Listed here is a single T cell receptor (beta chain). The antigen remains unidentified. This sample was included in a study of T cell responses to AZD1222 COVID-19 vaccine. Study-level results: Once two AZD1222 doses were given, Spike-specific TCR breadth and depth went up. Among AZD1222 vaccinees, only six or seven were seropositive at baseline.

The table came from immunoSEQ multiplex PCR; TCRdb's copy has only in-frame clones and leaves some out. The table includes some 130,000 clones, around four fifths detected once. This sample comprised peripheral blood, obtained on day 0 of AZD1222 vaccination. This receptor was taken from an adult in good health.

The CDR3 here is CASGQGDGPRYGYTF. The CDR3 DNA is TGTGCCAGTGGACAGGGAGACGGTCCCCGCTATGGCTACACCTTC. The V gene is TRBV28, the J gene TRBJ1-2; 8 bases map to TRBD1. Looked up from germline, CDR1 is MDHEN and CDR2 is SYDVKM. The CDR3 consists of 15 residues. V lost 9 bases to trimming and J lost 4 bases; unmatched junction nucleotides: 13.